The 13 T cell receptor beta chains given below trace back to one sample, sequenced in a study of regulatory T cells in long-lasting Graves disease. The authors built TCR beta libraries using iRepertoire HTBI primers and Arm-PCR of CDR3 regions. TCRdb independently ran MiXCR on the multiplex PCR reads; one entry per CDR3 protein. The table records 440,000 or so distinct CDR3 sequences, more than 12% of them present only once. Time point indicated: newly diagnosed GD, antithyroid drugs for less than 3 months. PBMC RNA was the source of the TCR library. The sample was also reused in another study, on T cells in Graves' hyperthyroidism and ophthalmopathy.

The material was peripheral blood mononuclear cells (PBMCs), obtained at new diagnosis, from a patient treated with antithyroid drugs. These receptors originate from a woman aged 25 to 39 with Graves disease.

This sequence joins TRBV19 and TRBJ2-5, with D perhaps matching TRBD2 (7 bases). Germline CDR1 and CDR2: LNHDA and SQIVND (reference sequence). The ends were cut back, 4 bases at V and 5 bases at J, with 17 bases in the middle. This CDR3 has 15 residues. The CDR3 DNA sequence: TGTGCCAGTAGTACTCAGGGGAGGGCTATCGAGACCCAGTACTTC. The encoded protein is CASSTQGRAIETQYF.

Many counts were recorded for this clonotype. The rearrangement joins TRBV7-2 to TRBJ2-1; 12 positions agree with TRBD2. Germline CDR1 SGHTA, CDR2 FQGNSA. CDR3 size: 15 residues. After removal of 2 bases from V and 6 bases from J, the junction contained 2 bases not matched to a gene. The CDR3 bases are TGTGCCAGCAGCTTATGGACTAGCGGGACCAATGAGCAGTTCTTC. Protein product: CASSLWTSGTNEQFF.

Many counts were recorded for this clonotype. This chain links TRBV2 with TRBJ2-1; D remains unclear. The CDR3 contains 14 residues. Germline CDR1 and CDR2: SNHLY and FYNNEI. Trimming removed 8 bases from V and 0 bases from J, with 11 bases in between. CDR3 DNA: TGTGCCAGCTTGCCCCGTAGCTCCTACAATGAGCAGTTCTTC. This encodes CASLPRSSYNEQFF.

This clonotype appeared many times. The CDR3 sequence is CASSRRIPRGSPRTEAFF. The CDR3 DNA reads as TGTGCCAGCAGCCGCCGAATCCCCCGAGGATCCCCGAGAACTGAAGCTTTCTTT. V and J are TRBV3-1 and TRBJ1-1; D unresolved. Trimming stripped 4 bases from V and 5 bases from J, with 26 bases between. Germline V gene sequence: CDR1 LGHDT, CDR2 YNNKEL (reference sequence). This CDR3 region has 18 residues.

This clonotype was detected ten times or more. CDR3 nucleotides: TGTGCCAGCAGTATTTACACAGATACGCAGTATTTT. Amino acid sequence: CASSIYTDTQYF. This sequence joins TRBV28 and TRBJ2-3; D gene ambiguous. V was trimmed by 5 bases and J by 2 bases, leaving 5 bases between them. Per germline, CDR1 MDHEN and CDR2 SYDVKM. The CDR3 runs 12 residues.

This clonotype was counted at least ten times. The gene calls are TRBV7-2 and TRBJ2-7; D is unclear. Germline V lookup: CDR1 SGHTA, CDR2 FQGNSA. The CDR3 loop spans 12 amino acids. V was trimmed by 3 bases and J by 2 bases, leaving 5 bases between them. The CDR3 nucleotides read TGTGCCAGCAGCTTCGAGGCCTACGAGCAGTACTTC. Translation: CASSFEAYEQYF.

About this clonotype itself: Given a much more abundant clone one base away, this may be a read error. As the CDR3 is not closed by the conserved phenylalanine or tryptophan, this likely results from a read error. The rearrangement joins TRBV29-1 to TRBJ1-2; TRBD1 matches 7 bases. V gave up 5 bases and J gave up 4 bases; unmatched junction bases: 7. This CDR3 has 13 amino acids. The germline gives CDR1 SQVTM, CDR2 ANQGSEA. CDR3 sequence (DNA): TGCAGCGTTCTCCGGGGGACAGCCTATGGCTACACCCTC. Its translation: CSVLRGTAYGYTL.

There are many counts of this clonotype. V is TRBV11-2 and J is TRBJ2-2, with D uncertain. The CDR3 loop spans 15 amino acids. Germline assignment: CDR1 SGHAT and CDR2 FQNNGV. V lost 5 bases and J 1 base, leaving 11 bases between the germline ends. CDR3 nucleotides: TGTGCCAGCAGCCAACCCTCCAAGAACACCGGGGAGCTGTTTTTT. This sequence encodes CASSQPSKNTGELFF. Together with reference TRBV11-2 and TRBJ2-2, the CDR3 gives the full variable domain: EAGVAQSPRYKIIEKRQSVAFWCNPISGHATLYWYQQILGQGPKLLIQFQNNGVVDDSQLPKDRFSAERLKGVDSTLKIQPAKLEDSAVYLCASSQPSKNTGELFFGEGSRLTVL.

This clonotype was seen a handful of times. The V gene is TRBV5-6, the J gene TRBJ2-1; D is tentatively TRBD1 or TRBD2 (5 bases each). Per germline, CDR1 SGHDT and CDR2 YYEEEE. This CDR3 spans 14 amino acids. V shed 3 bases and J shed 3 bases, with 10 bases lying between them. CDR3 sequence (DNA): TGTGCCAGCAGCTCGGTGGGGGTCTACAATGAGCAGTTCTTC. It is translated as CASSSVGVYNEQFF.

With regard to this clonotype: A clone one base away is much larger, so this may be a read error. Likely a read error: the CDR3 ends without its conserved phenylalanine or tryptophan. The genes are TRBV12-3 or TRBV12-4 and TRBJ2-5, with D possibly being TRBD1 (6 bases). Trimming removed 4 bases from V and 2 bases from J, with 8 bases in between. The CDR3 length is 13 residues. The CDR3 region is CASSSGTQETQYL. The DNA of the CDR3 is TGTGCCAGCAGTTCGGGGACACAAGAGACCCAGTACTTA.

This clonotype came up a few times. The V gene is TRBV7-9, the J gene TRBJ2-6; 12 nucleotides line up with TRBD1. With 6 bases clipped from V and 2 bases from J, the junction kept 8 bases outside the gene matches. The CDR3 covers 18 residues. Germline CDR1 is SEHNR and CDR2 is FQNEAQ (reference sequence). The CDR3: CASSFTGTGGPGANVLTF. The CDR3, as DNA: TGTGCCAGCAGTTTTACCGGGACAGGGGGCCCTGGGGCCAACGTCCTGACTTTC. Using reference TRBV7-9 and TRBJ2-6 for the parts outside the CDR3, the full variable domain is DTGVSQNPRHKITKRGQNVTFRCDPISEHNRLYWYRQTLGQGPEFLTYFQNEAQLEKSRLLSDRFSAERPKGSFSTLEIQRTEQGDSAMYLCASSFTGTGGPGANVLTFGAGSRLTVL.

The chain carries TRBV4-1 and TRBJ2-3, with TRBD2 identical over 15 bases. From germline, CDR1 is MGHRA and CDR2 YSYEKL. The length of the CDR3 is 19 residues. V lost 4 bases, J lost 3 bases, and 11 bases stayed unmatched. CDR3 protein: CASSRGLAGGPGVTDTQYF. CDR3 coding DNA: TGCGCCAGCAGCCGTGGACTAGCGGGAGGGCCGGGGGTGACAGATACGCAGTATTTT.

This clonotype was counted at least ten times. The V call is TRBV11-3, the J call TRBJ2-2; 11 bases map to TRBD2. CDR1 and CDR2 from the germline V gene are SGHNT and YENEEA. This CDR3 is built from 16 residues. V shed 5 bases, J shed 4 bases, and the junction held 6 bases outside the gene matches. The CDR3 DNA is TGTGCCAGCAGCGCACTAGCGGGAGTGGTCACCGGGGAGCTGTTTTTT. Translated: CASSALAGVVTGELFF.